Following are 6 T cell receptor beta chains from one sample sequenced in a study of cytomegalovirus exposure and HLA in healthy donors (dated by TCRdb to about 2017). Libraries were constructed by the immunoSEQ multiplex PCR assay. For the multiplex PCR, a mixture combining 60 forward primers for TCR Vbeta segments and 13 reverse primers for TCR Jbeta segments was used. TCRdb carries this immuneACCESS record with in-frame sequences only. Its versions omit some clonotypes, under half of them owing to an unresolved V gene in the studies checked, with the rest unexplained. The sample yields around 150,000 clones; about 85% were counted once. More than 2% of the sample rests with the top ten. Specimen: PBMCs. Receptors were obtained from a man younger than 35 in good health and CMV-seropositive.

The chain is built from TRBV5-1 and TRBJ1-6, with D maybe TRBD1 (6 bases). With 1 base removed from V and 5 bases from J, the gap between germline ends came to 7 bases. The CDR3 length is 14 residues. Germline assignment: CDR1 SGHRS and CDR2 YFSETQ. The CDR3 loop is CASSLPGDNSPLHF. The CDR3 DNA follows: TGCGCCAGCAGCTTGCCAGGGGATAATTCACCCCTCCACTTT.

This chain joins TRBV7-5 and TRBJ1-2; TRBD1, the D gene given by the table, was not confirmed from the DNA. TRBV7-5 corresponds to a pseudogene. The CDR3 sequence is 16 residues long. CDR3 in amino acids: CARRYGRGPVNYGYTF. CDR3 bases: TGTGCCAGAAGATACGGCAGGGGGCCTGTTAACTATGGCTACACCTTC.

In the case of this clone: The same CDR3 arises from other DNA sequences in this sample as well. The V gene is TRBV6-5, the J gene TRBJ1-5, with 8 bases fitting TRBD1. Germline-derived CDR1 and CDR2 are MNHEY and SVGAGI. J lost 4 bases, V lost 6 bases, and 5 bases had no gene match. This CDR3 is 14 amino acids long. CDR3 amino acids: CASSSGTGNQPQHF. CDR3 coding DNA: TGTGCCAGCAGCTCCGGGACAGGAAATCAGCCCCAGCATTTT.

This sequence joins TRBV18 and TRBJ2-1; D remains ambiguous. Germline CDR1 is KGHSH and CDR2 is LQKENI. There are 14 residues in the CDR3. V was shortened by 3 bases and J by 5 bases, with 11 bases between the two germline ends. This CDR3 reads CASSPSTVNNEQFF. In nucleotides, the CDR3 is TGTGCCAGCTCACCTTCAACGGTGAACAATGAGCAGTTCTTC.

The rearrangement links TRBV9 to TRBJ1-6; tentatively, D is TRBD1 (6 bases). Between the trimmed V and J ends, which lost 3 bases and 2 bases, there was a span of 12 bases. CDR1 and CDR2 from the germline V gene are SGDLS and YYNGEE. The length of the CDR3 is 16 residues. CDR3 sequence (DNA): TGTGCCAGCAGCGCAGGGGAGATAGCCTATAATTCACCCCTCCACTTT. The encoded protein is CASSAGEIAYNSPLHF.

The chain combines TRBV6-1 with TRBJ1-3; D possibly corresponds to TRBD1 (5 bases). Germline assignment: CDR1 MNHNS and CDR2 SASEGT. The length of the CDR3 is 15 residues. V was shortened by 3 bases and J by 0 bases, with 9 bases between the two germline ends. The CDR3 region is CASSDHRISGNTIYF. In DNA form, the CDR3 reads TGTGCCAGCAGTGACCACAGGATCTCTGGAAACACCATATATTTT.